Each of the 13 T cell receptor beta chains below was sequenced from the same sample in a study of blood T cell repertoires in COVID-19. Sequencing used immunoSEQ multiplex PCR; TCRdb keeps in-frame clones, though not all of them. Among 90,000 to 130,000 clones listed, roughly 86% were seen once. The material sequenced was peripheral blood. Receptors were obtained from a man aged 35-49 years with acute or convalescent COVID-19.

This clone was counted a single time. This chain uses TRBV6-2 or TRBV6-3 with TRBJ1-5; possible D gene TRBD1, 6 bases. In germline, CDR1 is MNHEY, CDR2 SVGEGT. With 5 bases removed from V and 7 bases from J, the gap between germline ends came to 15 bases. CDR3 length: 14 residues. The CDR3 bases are TGTGCCAGCAGTACCAGACAGGCCAAGCAGCCCCAGCATTTT. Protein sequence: CASSTRQAKQPQHF.

CDR3 loop: CASSLLRETYEQYF. In nucleotides, the CDR3 is TGTGCCAGCAGCTTACTCCGGGAGACCTACGAGCAGTACTTC. The rearrangement links TRBV7-8 to TRBJ2-7; TRBD2 is a possible D gene (6 bases). CDR1 and CDR2 (germline): SGHVS, FQNEAQ. V was clipped by 2 bases and J by 2 bases, with 10 bases between them. This CDR3 has 14 residues.

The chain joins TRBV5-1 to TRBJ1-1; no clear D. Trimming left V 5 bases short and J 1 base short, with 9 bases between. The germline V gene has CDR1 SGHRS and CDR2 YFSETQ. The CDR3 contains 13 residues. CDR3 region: CASSYTGNTEAFF. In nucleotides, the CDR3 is TGCGCCAGCAGTTATACTGGGAACACTGAAGCTTTCTTT. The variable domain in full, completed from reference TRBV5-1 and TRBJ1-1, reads KAGVTQTPRYLIKTRGQQVTLSCSPISGHRSVSWYQQTPGQGLQFLFEYFSETQRNKGNFPGRFSGRQFSNSRSEMNVSTLELGDSALYLCASSYTGNTEAFFGQGTRLTVV.

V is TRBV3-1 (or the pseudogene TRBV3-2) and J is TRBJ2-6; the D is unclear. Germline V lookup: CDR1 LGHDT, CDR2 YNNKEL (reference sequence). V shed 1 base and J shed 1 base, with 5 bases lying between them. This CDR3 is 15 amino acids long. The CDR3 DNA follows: TGTGCCAGCAGCCAAGGAGGTTCTGGGGCCAACGTCCTGACTTTC. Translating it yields CASSQGGSGANVLTF.

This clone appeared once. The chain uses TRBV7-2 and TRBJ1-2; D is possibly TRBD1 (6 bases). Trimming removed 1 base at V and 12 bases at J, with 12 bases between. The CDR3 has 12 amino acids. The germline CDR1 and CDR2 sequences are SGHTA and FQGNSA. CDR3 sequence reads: CASSLGTELDTF. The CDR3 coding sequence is TGTGCCAGCAGCTTAGGGACAGAACTTGACACCTTC.

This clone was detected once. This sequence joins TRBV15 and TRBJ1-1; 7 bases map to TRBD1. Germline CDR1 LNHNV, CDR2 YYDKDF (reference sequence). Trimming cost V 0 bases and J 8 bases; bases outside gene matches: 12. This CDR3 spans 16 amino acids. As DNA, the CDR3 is TGTGCCACCAGCAGAGACCAACCATCGACAGGGACCGAAGCTTTCTTT. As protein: CATSRDQPSTGTEAFF.

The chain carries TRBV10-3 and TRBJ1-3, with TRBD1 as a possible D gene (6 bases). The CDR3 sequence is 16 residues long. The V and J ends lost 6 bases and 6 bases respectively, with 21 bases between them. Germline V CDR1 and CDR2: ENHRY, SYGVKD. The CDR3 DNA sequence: TGTGCCATCAGACGGGAGGTACAGGGAATGGAAAACACCATATATTTT. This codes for CAIRREVQGMENTIYF.

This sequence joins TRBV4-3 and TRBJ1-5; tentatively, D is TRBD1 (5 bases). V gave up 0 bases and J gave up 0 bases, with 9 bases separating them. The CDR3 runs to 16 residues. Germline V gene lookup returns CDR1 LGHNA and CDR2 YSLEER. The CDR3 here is CASSQDPGHSNQPQHF. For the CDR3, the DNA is TGCGCCAGCAGCCAAGATCCAGGGCATAGCAATCAGCCCCAGCATTTT.

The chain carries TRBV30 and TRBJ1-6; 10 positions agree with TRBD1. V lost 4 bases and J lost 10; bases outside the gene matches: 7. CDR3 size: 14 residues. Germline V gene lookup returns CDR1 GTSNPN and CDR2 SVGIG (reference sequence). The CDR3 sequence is CAWTGTGDQSPLHF. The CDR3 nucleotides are TGTGCCTGGACAGGGACAGGGGACCAATCACCCCTCCACTTT.

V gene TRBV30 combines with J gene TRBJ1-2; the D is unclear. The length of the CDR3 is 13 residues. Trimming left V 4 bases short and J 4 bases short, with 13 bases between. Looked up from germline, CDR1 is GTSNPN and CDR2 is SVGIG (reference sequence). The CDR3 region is CAWTPGATYGYTF. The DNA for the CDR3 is TGTGCCTGGACCCCGGGAGCCACCTATGGCTACACCTTC.

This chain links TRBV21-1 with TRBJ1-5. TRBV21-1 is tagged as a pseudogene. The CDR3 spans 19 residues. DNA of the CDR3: TGTGCCAGCAGCAAGGGGGGGGGCCCCCATGAAGGTGTCCCACAGCCCCAGCATTTT. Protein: CASSKGGGPHEGVPQPQHF.

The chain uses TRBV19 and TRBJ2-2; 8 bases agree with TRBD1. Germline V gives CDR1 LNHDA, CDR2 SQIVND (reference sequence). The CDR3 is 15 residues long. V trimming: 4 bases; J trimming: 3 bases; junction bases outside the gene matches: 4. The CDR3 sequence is CASSTTGAHTGELFF. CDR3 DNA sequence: TGTGCCAGTAGTACGACAGGGGCTCACACCGGGGAGCTGTTTTTT.

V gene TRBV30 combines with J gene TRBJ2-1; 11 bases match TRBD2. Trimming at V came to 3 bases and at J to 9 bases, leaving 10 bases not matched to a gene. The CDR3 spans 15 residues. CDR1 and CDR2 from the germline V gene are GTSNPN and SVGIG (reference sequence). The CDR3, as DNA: TGTGCCTGGAGGGGAACTAGCGGGGGTTGGGGTGAGCAGTTCTTC. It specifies CAWRGTSGGWGEQFF. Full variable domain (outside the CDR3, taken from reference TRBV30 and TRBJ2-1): SQTIHQWPATLVQPVGSPLSLECTVEGTSNPNLYWYRQAAGRGLQLLFYSVGIGQISSEVPQNLSASRPQDRQFILSSKKLLLSDSGFYLCAWRGTSGGWGEQFFGPGTRLTVL.